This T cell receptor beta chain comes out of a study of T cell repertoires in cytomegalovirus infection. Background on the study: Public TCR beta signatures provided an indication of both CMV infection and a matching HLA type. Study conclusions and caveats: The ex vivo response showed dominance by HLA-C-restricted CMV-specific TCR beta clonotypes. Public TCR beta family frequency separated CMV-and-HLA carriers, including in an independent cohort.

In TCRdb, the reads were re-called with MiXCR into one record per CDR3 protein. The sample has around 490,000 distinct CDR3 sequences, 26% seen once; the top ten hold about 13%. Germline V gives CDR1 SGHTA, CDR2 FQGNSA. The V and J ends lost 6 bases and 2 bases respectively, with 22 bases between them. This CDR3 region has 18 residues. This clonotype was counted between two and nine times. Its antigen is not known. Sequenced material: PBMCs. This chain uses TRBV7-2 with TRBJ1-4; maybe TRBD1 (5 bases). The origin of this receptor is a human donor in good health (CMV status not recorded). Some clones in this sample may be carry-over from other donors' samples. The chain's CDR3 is CASSPQGGPRGTNEKLFF. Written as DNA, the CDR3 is TGTGCCAGCAGTCCACAAGGAGGGCCCCGGGGGACTAATGAAAAACTGTTTTTT.